This T cell receptor beta chain was captured in a study of blood T cell repertoires in COVID-19. About the research overall: Donors in the United States, Italy and Spain gave samples during acute or convalescent COVID-19. Sample material is recorded as cDNA or gDNA derived from T cells, B-cell-depleted T cells, or PBMCs.

Original analysis: Nucleated cell number was recorded as an estimate derived from reference gene primer amplification. Sequencing was performed with immunoSEQ multiplex PCR; in TCRdb, only in-frame clones are kept and a portion is missing. V, J and clone size are taken as reported in that table, and D and trimming were inferred from the DNA itself. The sample carries approximately 130,000 clones, approximately 77% recorded once. This CDR3 contains 15 residues. Trimming removed 0 bases from V and 5 bases from J, with 12 bases in between. CDR1 is LGHNA and CDR2 is YNFKEQ in the germline V gene. Sequenced material: peripheral blood. The TCR sequence derives from a man at least 80 years old with acute or convalescent COVID-19. This chain uses TRBV4-2 with TRBJ2-3; the D is unclear. The CDR3 region has the DNA TGTGCCAGCAGCCAAGAGACATTTGCGAAAGATACGCAGTATTTT. Its protein product is CASSQETFAKDTQYF.